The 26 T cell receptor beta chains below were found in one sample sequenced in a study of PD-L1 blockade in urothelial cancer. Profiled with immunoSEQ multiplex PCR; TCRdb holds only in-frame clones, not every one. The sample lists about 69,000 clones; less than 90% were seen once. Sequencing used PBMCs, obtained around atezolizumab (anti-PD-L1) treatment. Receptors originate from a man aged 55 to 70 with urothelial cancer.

The CDR3 loop is CASSPPGHQETQYF. The CDR3 region has the DNA TGTGCCAGCTCACCACCCGGTCACCAAGAGACCCAGTACTTC. This chain connects TRBV18 to TRBJ2-5; no clear D. There are 14 residues in the CDR3. Between the trimmed V and J ends, which lost 0 bases and 0 bases, there was a span of 5 bases. Germline assignment: CDR1 KGHSH and CDR2 LQKENI.

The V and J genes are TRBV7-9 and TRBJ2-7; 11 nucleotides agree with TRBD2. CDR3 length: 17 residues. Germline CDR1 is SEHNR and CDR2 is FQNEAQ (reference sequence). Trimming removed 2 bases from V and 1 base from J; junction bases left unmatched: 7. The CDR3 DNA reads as TGTGCCAGCAGCTTACTCCCTCTAGCGGGGGGATCCTACGAGCAGTACTTC. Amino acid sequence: CASSLLPLAGGSYEQYF.

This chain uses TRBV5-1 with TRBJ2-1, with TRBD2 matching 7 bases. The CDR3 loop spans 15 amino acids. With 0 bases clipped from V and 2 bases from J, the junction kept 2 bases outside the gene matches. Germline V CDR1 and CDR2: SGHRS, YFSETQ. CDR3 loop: CASSLDAGAYNEQFF. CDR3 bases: TGCGCCAGCAGCTTGGATGCGGGAGCCTACAATGAGCAGTTCTTC.

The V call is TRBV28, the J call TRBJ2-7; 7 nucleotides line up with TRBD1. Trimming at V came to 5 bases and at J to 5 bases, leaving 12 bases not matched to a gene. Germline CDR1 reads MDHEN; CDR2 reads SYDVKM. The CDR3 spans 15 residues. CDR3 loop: CASSRDRVGPHEQYF. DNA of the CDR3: TGTGCCAGCAGTCGCGACAGGGTGGGCCCCCACGAGCAGTACTTC. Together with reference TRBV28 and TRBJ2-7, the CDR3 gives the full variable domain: DVKVTQSSRYLVKRTGEKVFLECVQDMDHENMFWYRQDPGLGLRLIYFSYDVKMKEKGDIPEGYSVSREKKERFSLILESASTNQTSMYLCASSRDRVGPHEQYFGPGTRLTVT.

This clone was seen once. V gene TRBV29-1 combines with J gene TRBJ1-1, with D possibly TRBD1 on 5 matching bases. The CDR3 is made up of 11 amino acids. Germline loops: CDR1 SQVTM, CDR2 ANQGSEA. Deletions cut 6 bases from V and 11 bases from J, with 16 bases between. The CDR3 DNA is TGCAGCGTAAGGGACTTCGTAGGCGCTTTCTTT. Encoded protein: CSVRDFVGAFF.

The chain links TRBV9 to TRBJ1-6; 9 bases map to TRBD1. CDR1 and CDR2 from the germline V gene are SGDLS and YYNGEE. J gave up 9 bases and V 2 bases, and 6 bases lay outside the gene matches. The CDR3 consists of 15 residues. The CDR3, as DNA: TGTGCCAGCAGCGTCCGGGACAGGGAAGTTTCACCCCTCCACTTT. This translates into CASSVRDREVSPLHF.

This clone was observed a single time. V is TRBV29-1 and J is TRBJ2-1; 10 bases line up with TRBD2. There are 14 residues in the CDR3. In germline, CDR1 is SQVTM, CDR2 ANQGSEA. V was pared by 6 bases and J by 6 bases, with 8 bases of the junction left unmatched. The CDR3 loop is CSVEGLAPVNEQFF. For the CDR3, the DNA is TGCAGCGTGGAGGGACTAGCGCCCGTCAATGAGCAGTTCTTC.

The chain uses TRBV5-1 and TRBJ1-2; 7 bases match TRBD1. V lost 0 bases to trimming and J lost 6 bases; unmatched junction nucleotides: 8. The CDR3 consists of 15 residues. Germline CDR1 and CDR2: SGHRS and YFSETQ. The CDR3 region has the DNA TGCGCCAGCAGCTTGGGGACAGGCCGCGTGGATGGCTACACCTTC. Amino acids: CASSLGTGRVDGYTF.

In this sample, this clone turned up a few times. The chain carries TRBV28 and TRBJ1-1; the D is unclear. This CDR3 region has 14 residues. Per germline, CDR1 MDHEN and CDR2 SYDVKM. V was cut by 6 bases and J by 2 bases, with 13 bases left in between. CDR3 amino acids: CASRREGTNTEAFF. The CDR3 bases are TGTGCCAGCAGAAGGGAGGGTACAAACACTGAAGCTTTCTTT.

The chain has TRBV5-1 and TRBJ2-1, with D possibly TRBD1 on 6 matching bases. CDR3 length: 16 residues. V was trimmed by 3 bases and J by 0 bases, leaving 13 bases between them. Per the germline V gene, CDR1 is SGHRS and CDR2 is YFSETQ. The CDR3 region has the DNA TGCGCCAGCAGCTGGGGAGTAGGGGGCTCCTACAATGAGCAGTTCTTC. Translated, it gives CASSWGVGGSYNEQFF.

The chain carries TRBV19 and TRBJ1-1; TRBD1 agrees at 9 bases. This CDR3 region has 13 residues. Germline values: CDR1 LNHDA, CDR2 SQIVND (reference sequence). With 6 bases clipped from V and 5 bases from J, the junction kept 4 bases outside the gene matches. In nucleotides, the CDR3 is TGTGCCAGTAGCGTCGGACAGGGGACTGAAGCTTTCTTT. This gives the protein CASSVGQGTEAFF. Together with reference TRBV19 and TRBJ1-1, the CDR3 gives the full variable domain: DGGITQSPKYLFRKEGQNVTLSCEQNLNHDAMYWYRQDPGQGLRLIYYSQIVNDFQKGDIAEGYSVSREKKESFPLTVTSAQKNPTAFYLCASSVGQGTEAFFGQGTRLTVV.

CDR3 residues: CASSVGTRLQETQYF. The CDR3 DNA sequence: TGTGCCAGCAGCGTGGGGACTAGACTTCAAGAGACCCAGTACTTC. The V call is TRBV9, the J call TRBJ2-5; 8 bases align to TRBD2. J lost 2 bases, V lost 2 bases, and 5 bases had no gene match. CDR3 length equals 15 residues. The germline gives CDR1 SGDLS, CDR2 YYNGEE.

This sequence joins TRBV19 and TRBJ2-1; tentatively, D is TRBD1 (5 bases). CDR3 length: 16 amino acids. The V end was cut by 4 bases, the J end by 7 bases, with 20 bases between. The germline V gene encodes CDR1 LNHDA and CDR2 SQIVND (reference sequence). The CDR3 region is CASSTSRRGLVNEQFF. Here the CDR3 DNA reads TGTGCCAGTAGTACCTCGAGAAGGGGTCTAGTAAATGAGCAGTTCTTC. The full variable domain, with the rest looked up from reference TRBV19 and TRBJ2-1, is DGGITQSPKYLFRKEGQNVTLSCEQNLNHDAMYWYRQDPGQGLRLIYYSQIVNDFQKGDIAEGYSVSREKKESFPLTVTSAQKNPTAFYLCASSTSRRGLVNEQFFGPGTRLTVL.

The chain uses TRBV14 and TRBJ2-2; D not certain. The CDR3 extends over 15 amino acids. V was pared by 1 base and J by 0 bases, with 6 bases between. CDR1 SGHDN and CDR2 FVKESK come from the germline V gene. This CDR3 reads CASSQGATNTGELFF. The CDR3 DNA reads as TGTGCCAGCAGCCAAGGGGCTACGAACACCGGGGAGCTGTTTTTT.

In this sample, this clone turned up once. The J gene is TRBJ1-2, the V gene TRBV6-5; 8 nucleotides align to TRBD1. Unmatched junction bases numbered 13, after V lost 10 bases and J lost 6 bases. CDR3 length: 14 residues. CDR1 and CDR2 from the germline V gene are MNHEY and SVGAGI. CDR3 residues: CATAGTGRADGYTF. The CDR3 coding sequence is TGTGCCACCGCCGGGACAGGCCGGGCTGATGGCTACACCTTC.

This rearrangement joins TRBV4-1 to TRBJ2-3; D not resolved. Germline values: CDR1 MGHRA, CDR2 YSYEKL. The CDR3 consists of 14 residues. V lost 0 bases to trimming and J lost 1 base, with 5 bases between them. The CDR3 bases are TGCGCCAGCAGCCAAGAATTCGGCACAGATACGCAGTATTTT. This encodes CASSQEFGTDTQYF.

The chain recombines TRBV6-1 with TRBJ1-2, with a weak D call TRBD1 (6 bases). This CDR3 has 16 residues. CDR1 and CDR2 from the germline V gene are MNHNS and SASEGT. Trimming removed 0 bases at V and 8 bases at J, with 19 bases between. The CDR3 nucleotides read TGTGCCAGCAGTGAAGCGCTGGGGGCTACCTCCTGGGGCTACACCTTC. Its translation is CASSEALGATSWGYTF.

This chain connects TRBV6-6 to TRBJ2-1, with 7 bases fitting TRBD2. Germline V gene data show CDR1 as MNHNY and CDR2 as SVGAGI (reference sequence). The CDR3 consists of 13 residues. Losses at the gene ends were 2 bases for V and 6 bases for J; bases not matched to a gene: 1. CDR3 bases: TGTGCCAGCAGTTACCCGGGGGGCAATGAGCAGTTCTTC. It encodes CASSYPGGNEQFF.

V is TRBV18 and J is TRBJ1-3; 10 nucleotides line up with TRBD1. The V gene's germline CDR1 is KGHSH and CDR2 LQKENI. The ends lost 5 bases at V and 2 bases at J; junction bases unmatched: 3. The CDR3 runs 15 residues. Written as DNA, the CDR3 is TGTGCCAGCTCAAAAGGACAGGGGGCTGGAAACACCATATATTTT. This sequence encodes CASSKGQGAGNTIYF.

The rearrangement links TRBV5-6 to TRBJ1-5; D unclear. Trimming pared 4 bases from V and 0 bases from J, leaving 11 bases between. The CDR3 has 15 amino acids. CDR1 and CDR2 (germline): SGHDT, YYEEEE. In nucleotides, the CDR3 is TGTGCCAGCAGCCGAGGACTGCATAGCAATCAGCCCCAGCATTTT. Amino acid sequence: CASSRGLHSNQPQHF.

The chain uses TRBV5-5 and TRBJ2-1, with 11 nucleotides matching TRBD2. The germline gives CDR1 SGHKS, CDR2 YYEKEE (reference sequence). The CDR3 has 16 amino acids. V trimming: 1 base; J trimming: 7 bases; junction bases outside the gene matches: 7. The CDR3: CASSLWLAGGLNEQFF. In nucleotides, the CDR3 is TGTGCCAGCAGCTTGTGGCTAGCGGGAGGTTTAAATGAGCAGTTCTTC.

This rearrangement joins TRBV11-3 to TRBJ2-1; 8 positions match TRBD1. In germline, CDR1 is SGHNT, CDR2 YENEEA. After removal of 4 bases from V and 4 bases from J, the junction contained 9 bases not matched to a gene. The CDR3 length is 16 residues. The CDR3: CASSSKTGARYNEQFF. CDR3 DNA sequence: TGTGCCAGCAGCTCAAAGACAGGGGCTAGATACAATGAGCAGTTCTTC.

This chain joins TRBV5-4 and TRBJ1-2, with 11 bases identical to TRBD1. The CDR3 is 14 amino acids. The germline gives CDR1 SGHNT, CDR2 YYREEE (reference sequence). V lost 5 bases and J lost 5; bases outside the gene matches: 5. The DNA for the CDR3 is TGTGCCAGCAGTCTGGACAGGGGGCTGTATGGCTACACCTTC. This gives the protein CASSLDRGLYGYTF.

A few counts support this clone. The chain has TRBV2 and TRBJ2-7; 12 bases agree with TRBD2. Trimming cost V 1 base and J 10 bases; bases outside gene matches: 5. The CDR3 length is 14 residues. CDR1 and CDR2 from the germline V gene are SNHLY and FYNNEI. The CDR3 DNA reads TGTGCCAGCAGTGAAGGACTAGCGGGAGTGGGACAGTACTTC. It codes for CASSEGLAGVGQYF.

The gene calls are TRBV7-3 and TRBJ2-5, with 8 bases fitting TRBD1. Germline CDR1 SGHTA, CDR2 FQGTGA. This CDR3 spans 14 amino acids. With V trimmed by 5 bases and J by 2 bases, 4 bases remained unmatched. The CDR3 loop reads CASSPDRGQETQYF. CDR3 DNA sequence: TGTGCCAGCAGCCCCGACAGGGGACAAGAGACCCAGTACTTC.

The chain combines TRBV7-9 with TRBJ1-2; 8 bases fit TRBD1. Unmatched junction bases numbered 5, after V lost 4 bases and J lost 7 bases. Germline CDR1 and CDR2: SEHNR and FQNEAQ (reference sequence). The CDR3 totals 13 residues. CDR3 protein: CASSSQGASGYTF. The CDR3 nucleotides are TGTGCCAGCAGCTCCCAGGGGGCTAGTGGCTACACCTTC.